The subject of this entry is one TCR beta chain. The antigen remains unidentified. The data were taken from a study of T cell responses to AZD1222 COVID-19 vaccine. Overall study context: Second-dose groups at about 4 or about 12 weeks were pooled. Notes on the study in general: Regions 160-218 and 743-854 dominated among vaccine-associated CD4 TCRs spanning spike. Donors were largely white British and mainly female; clonal diversity was possibly underestimated. Repertoires were obtained solely post-peak T cell response.

Only in-frame clones appear in the TCRdb table, and some are missing; sequencing was by immunoSEQ multiplex PCR. There are 85,000 to 100,000 clones in the sample; just over 90% occur only once, and 22% lies in the top ten. CDR3 length: 16 residues. Germline V gene data show CDR1 as SGHVS and CDR2 as FQNEAQ. J gave up 4 bases and V 1 base, and 8 bases lay outside the gene matches. The sequence was collected from an adult in good health. The V gene is TRBV7-8, the J gene TRBJ2-7; 9 bases fit TRBD1. The input for sequencing was peripheral blood, taken on day 0 of AZD1222 vaccination. CDR3 sequence reads: CASSLDIGTGSYEQYF. The CDR3 nucleotides are TGTGCCAGCAGCTTAGATATTGGGACAGGGTCTTACGAGCAGTACTTC.